A single sample gave rise to the 23 T cell receptor beta chains below, sequenced in a study of shared clonotypes between healthy human individuals. CD45RO-negative, CCR7-positively selected cells formed the naive CD8 fraction, excluding terminally differentiated effector memory CD45RA+ cells. Some clones are missing from TCRdb's copy, which holds only in-frame ones; the method was immunoSEQ multiplex PCR. The repertoire includes about 800,000 clones, roughly 96% of them detected once, and less than 0.25% sits in the top ten. The specimen sequenced was naive CD8+ T cells sorted from blood. The receptor set was obtained from a man aged 25-45 years in good health.

This sequence joins TRBV6-5 and TRBJ2-3, with 9 bases matching TRBD2. Trimming at V came to 6 bases and at J to 2 bases, leaving 6 bases not matched to a gene. The CDR3 is 15 residues long. The germline gives CDR1 MNHEY, CDR2 SVGAGI. The CDR3: CASSHLAGTTDTQYF. DNA for the CDR3: TGTGCCAGCAGCCACCTAGCGGGAACCACAGATACGCAGTATTTT.

The chain has TRBV5-6 and TRBJ2-5; D may match TRBD1 or TRBD2 (5 bases each). V lost 6 bases, J lost 6 bases, and 12 bases lay in between. CDR3 length equals 12 residues. Germline V gene lookup returns CDR1 SGHDT and CDR2 YYEEEE. The CDR3 is CASTSGGQTQYF. The CDR3 DNA is TGTGCCAGCACCTCTGGGGGACAGACCCAGTACTTC.

This clone was observed a single time. This CDR3 is also generated by other DNA sequences in the sample. V usage is TRBV28 and J usage is TRBJ2-1; D uncertain. The length of the CDR3 is 10 residues. The V and J ends lost 6 bases and 6 bases respectively, with 3 bases between them. Germline CDR1 and CDR2: MDHEN and SYDVKM. In nucleotides, the CDR3 is TGTGCCAGCAGCACCAATGAGCAGTTCTTC. It encodes CASSTNEQFF.

The V gene is TRBV18, the J gene TRBJ2-2; 9 positions match TRBD2. The germline V gene encodes CDR1 KGHSH and CDR2 LQKENI. This CDR3 contains 20 residues. V dropped 3 bases and J dropped 3; count of bases not matched to a gene: 17. This chain's CDR3 is CASSPRESSGSFPHTGELFF. CDR3 DNA sequence: TGTGCCAGCTCACCCAGGGAGAGTAGCGGGAGTTTCCCTCACACCGGGGAGCTGTTTTTT.

The chain links TRBV29-1 to TRBJ2-3; D gene uncertain. The CDR3 loop spans 15 amino acids. The V end was cut by 3 bases, the J end by 0 bases, with 13 bases between. CDR1 and CDR2 (germline): SQVTM, ANQGSEA. The CDR3 spells CSVDRTGPSTDTQYF. The CDR3 region has the DNA TGCAGCGTTGACCGGACCGGGCCCAGCACAGATACGCAGTATTTT.

On this clone itself: Other nucleotide sequences in the sample specify the same CDR3. The chain joins TRBV7-8 to TRBJ2-7; D is uncertain. CDR1 and CDR2 from the germline V gene are SGHVS and FQNEAQ. Trimming shortened V by 0 bases and J by 5 bases, and 5 bases separated the two germline ends. The CDR3 sequence is 12 residues long. This CDR3 reads CASSLAAHEQYF. CDR3 DNA sequence: TGTGCCAGCAGCTTAGCGGCGCACGAGCAGTACTTC.

CDR3 region: CASRELAGFEQFF. The CDR3 DNA follows: TGCGCCAGCAGGGAACTAGCGGGATTTGAGCAGTTCTTC. The rearrangement uses TRBV5-1 and TRBJ2-1; 10 nucleotides agree with TRBD2. The CDR3 has 13 amino acids. Germline V gives CDR1 SGHRS, CDR2 YFSETQ. The trim removed 5 bases at V and 9 bases at J, leaving 5 bases unmatched.

The V gene is TRBV7-9, the J gene TRBJ2-6; TRBD2 matches at 14 bases. The V and J ends lost 7 bases and 2 bases, in that order; junction bases with no gene match: 7. Germline CDR1 and CDR2: SEHNR and FQNEAQ (reference sequence). The CDR3 is 18 amino acids. The CDR3 DNA is TGTGCCAGCAACCTAGGACTAGCGGGAGGCCCTGGGGCCAACGTCCTGACTTTC. Translating gives CASNLGLAGGPGANVLTF.

This chain uses TRBV28 with TRBJ2-7; no definite D call. V was cut by 2 bases and J by 3 bases, with 11 bases left in between. This CDR3 is 14 amino acids long. CDR1 is MDHEN and CDR2 is SYDVKM in the germline V gene. This chain's CDR3 is CASSLGWQDYEQYF. CDR3 bases: TGTGCCAGCAGTTTAGGCTGGCAGGACTACGAGCAGTACTTC.

The V call is TRBV10-3, the J call TRBJ2-3; possibly TRBD1 for D (5 bases). The germline gives CDR1 ENHRY, CDR2 SYGVKD. The length of the CDR3 is 14 residues. Between the trimmed V and J ends, which lost 4 bases and 5 bases, there was a span of 13 bases. CDR3 region: CAISALGAVDTQYF. CDR3 coding DNA: TGTGCCATCAGTGCGCTTGGGGCGGTAGATACGCAGTATTTT.

This chain joins TRBV6-5 and TRBJ1-4, with a possible D match to TRBD1 (6 bases). The CDR3 extends over 14 amino acids. V was shortened by 8 bases and J by 4 bases, with 14 bases between the two germline ends. The germline gives CDR1 MNHEY, CDR2 SVGAGI. Written as DNA, the CDR3 is TGTGCCAGCGGGGCGGTCAGGGGTAATGAAAAACTGTTTTTT. Protein product: CASGAVRGNEKLFF.

The rearrangement joins TRBV10-3 to TRBJ2-5; weak D call: TRBD1 (5 bases). V lost 3 bases and J lost 1, with 9 bases in between. The germline V gene encodes CDR1 ENHRY and CDR2 SYGVKD. The CDR3 sequence is 14 residues long. This chain's CDR3 is CAISDTGLQETQYF. CDR3 in DNA: TGTGCCATCAGTGATACAGGCCTCCAAGAGACCCAGTACTTC.

A remark on this clone: Additional DNA sequences in this sample encode the identical CDR3. The chain links TRBV4-3 to TRBJ1-2, with D perhaps matching TRBD1 (6 bases). V was pared by 1 base and J by 6 bases, with 12 bases between. CDR3 length: 14 amino acids. Germline V gives CDR1 LGHNA, CDR2 YSLEER. CDR3 sequence reads: CASSQGGGLDGYTF. CDR3 bases: TGCGCCAGCAGCCAAGGTGGGGGCCTGGATGGCTACACCTTC.

Turning to this clone: Other nucleotide sequences in the sample specify the same CDR3. The genes are TRBV27 and TRBJ1-1; the match to TRBD1 covers 10 bases. Germline V gene lookup returns CDR1 MNHEY and CDR2 SMNVEV (reference sequence). J gave up 0 bases and V 4 bases, and 2 bases lay outside the gene matches. The CDR3 length is 15 residues. CDR3 bases: TGTGCCAGCAGTTCGGGACAGGGGATGAACACTGAAGCTTTCTTT. This codes for CASSSGQGMNTEAFF.

This chain joins TRBV7-2 and TRBJ2-6; D is uncertain. Per the germline V gene, CDR1 is SGHTA and CDR2 is FQGNSA. The CDR3 is 14 residues long. The V end was cut by 5 bases, the J end by 0 bases, with 5 bases between. CDR3 residues: CASSPASGANVLTF. For the CDR3, the DNA is TGTGCCAGCAGCCCAGCCTCTGGGGCCAACGTCCTGACTTTC.

The chain employs TRBV7-2 and TRBJ2-7; perhaps D is TRBD1 or TRBD2 (5 bases each). Trimming cost V 4 bases and J 5 bases, with 12 bases left between them. Germline V gene data show CDR1 as SGHTA and CDR2 as FQGNSA. The CDR3 has 13 residues. The CDR3 DNA reads TGTGCCAGCAGCTCCATGGGACCCCACGAGCAGTACTTC. Its translation: CASSSMGPHEQYF. Full variable domain (missing parts from reference TRBV7-2 and TRBJ2-7): GAGVSQSPSNKVTEKGKDVELRCDPISGHTALYWYRQSLGQGLEFLIYFQGNSAPDKSGLPSDRFSAERTGGSVSTLTIQRTQQEDSAVYLCASSSMGPHEQYFGPGTRLTVT.

With respect to this clone: At one end the junction does not follow the germline gene, possibly because of a read error. This chain joins TRBV6-1 and TRBJ2-5; 9 bases agree with TRBD2. The CDR3 is made up of 14 amino acids. Germline lookup yields CDR1 MNHNS and CDR2 SASEGT. CDR3: CASRDTSGQETQYF. The CDR3 coding sequence is TGTGCCAGCCGTGACACTAGCGGGCAAGAGACCCAGTACTTC.

The rearrangement joins TRBV6-1 to TRBJ1-1, with 7 bases identical to TRBD1. The ends lost 6 bases at V and 6 bases at J; junction bases unmatched: 10. The CDR3 has 14 amino acids. CDR1 and CDR2 (germline): MNHNS, SASEGT. CDR3 bases: TGTGCCAGCAGATCCAGGACAGGTCGGGCTGAAGCTTTCTTT. The encoded protein is CASRSRTGRAEAFF.

The chain employs TRBV21-1 and TRBJ2-7; TRBD2, the table's D call, was not compared with the DNA. TRBV21-1 is annotated as a pseudogene. There are 19 residues in the CDR3. CDR3 sequence (DNA): TGTGCCAGCAGCAAAGCCGCGCGGACTAGCGGGAGAGCGGCCTACGAGCAGTACTTC. Translation: CASSKAARTSGRAAYEQYF.

The genes are TRBV7-8 and TRBJ1-5, with D perhaps TRBD1 (5 bases). The V end lost 11 bases, the J end lost 4 bases, and 15 bases lay between the germline ends. Germline V CDR1 and CDR2: SGHVS, FQNEAQ. The CDR3 contains 13 residues. CDR3 DNA sequence: TGTGCCGGGGCGGGGGGACCTAATCAGCCCCAGCATTTT. Its translation is CAGAGGPNQPQHF.

This clone was seen once. V usage is TRBV7-9 and J usage is TRBJ2-3, with TRBD2 matching over 9 bases. Germline lookup yields CDR1 SEHNR and CDR2 FQNEAQ (reference sequence). The CDR3 runs 17 residues. J lost 4 bases, V lost 5 bases, and 13 bases had no gene match. CDR3 sequence: CASSPGLAGGPPDTQYF. CDR3 DNA: TGTGCCAGCAGCCCTGGCCTCGCGGGAGGGCCCCCAGATACGCAGTATTTT. Based on the CDR3 plus reference TRBV7-9 and TRBJ2-3, the full variable domain is DTGVSQNPRHKITKRGQNVTFRCDPISEHNRLYWYRQTLGQGPEFLTYFQNEAQLEKSRLLSDRFSAERPKGSFSTLEIQRTEQGDSAMYLCASSPGLAGGPPDTQYFGPGTRLTVL.

This chain joins TRBV27 and TRBJ2-1; D remains unclear. CDR1 and CDR2 from the germline V gene are MNHEY and SMNVEV (reference sequence). The CDR3 runs to 18 residues. Trimming stripped 7 bases from V and 4 bases from J, with 26 bases between. CDR3 amino acids: CASTPRLPSRHEYNEQFF. CDR3 DNA sequence: TGTGCCAGCACCCCTAGGCTCCCGTCCAGGCATGAATACAATGAGCAGTTCTTC.

The chain combines TRBV13 with TRBJ2-1, with 8 bases identical to TRBD2. This CDR3 contains 19 residues. Losses at the gene ends were 5 bases for V and 0 bases for J; bases not matched to a gene: 15. Germline V gene data show CDR1 as PRHDT and CDR2 as FYEKMQ (reference sequence). CDR3 nucleotide sequence: TGTGCCAGCAGCCTACAGGGAGAAGCGGGAGTGAGCTCCTACAATGAGCAGTTCTTC. This encodes CASSLQGEAGVSSYNEQFF.